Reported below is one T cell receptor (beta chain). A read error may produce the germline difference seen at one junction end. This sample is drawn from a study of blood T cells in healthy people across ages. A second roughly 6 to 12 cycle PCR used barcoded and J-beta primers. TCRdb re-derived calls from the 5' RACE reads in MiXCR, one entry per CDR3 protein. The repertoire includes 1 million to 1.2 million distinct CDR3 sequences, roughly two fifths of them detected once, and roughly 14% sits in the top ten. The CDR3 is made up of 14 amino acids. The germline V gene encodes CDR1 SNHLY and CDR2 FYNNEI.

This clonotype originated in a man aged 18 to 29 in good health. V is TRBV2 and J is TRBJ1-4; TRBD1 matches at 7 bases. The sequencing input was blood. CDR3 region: CASSENQGVGKLYF. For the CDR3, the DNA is TGTGCCAGCAGTGAAAATCAGGGGGTCGGAAAACTGTATTTT.